Each of the 22 T cell receptor beta chains below was sequenced from the same sample in a study of vaccination effects on CD4 cells after COVID-19. Under the ViraFEST assay, PBMC were stimulated with viral peptide pools so that antigen-specific CD4+ T cells expanded. Sequencing was performed afterwards. Subsequent to 10 days of culture, CD4+ T cells were isolated. Vaccine recipients lacked prior SARS-CoV-2 infection and had negative nucleocapsid antibodies. Their specific antigens are unknown. TCRdb keeps only in-frame clones here, not all; method: immunoSEQ multiplex PCR. Found here are roughly 41,000 clones, roughly 82% of them singletons; the top ten hold about 3%. The source material was CD4+ T cells from PBMCs cultured with HCoV-NL63 spike peptides, sampled before COVID-19 vaccination. These receptors came from a human donor who received a COVID-19 vaccine.

The genes are TRBV5-4 and TRBJ2-5; unclear D gene. The CDR3 has 13 amino acids. Trimming stripped 4 bases from V and 5 bases from J, with 12 bases between. Looked up from germline, CDR1 is SGHNT and CDR2 is YYREEE (reference sequence). The CDR3 region is CASSTTVPETQYF. CDR3 nucleotide sequence: TGTGCCAGCAGCACGACGGTGCCGGAGACCCAGTACTTC.

The genes are TRBV7-2 and TRBJ2-3; 8 bases are a match to TRBD2. V shed 3 bases, J shed 4 bases, and the junction held 9 bases outside the gene matches. The germline V gene has CDR1 SGHTA and CDR2 FQGNSA. This CDR3 comprises 16 residues. Here the CDR3 DNA reads TGTGCCAGCAGCTTCGTTCCCAGCGGGGGCCCAGATACGCAGTATTTT. Translation: CASSFVPSGGPDTQYF.

V and J are TRBV6-2 or TRBV6-3 and TRBJ2-7; D is possibly TRBD2 (6 bases). Trimming took off 5 bases at V and 2 bases at J, with 13 bases between the two ends. Germline V gene lookup returns CDR1 MNHEY and CDR2 SVGEGT. This CDR3 comprises 14 residues. CDR3 DNA sequence: TGTGCCAGCAGTGACGGACTAACCCCCTACGAGCAGTACGTC. Translating gives CASSDGLTPYEQYV.

CDR3 DNA: TGTGCCAGCAGTGAATTTGGAGGGAAGAATGAAAAACTGTTTTTT. Translation: CASSEFGGKNEKLFF. J is TRBJ1-4 and V is TRBV6-1; D not certain. Trimming removed 2 bases at V and 5 bases at J, with 12 bases between. CDR1 and CDR2 (germline): MNHNS, SASEGT. The CDR3 contains 15 residues.

This chain connects TRBV2 to TRBJ1-2; D remains unclear. The CDR3 totals 12 residues. The V and J ends lost 3 bases and 7 bases respectively, with 9 bases between them. Germline CDR1 SNHLY, CDR2 FYNNEI. The CDR3 here is CASSEGISGYTF. CDR3 in DNA: TGTGCCAGCAGTGAGGGCATATCTGGCTACACCTTC. Together with reference TRBV2 and TRBJ1-2, the CDR3 gives the full variable domain: EPEVTQTPSHQVTQMGQEVILRCVPISNHLYFYWYRQILGQKVEFLVSFYNNEISEKSEIFDDQFSVERPDGSNFTLKIRSTKLEDSAMYFCASSEGISGYTFGSGTRLTVV.

This rearrangement joins TRBV24-1 to TRBJ2-3; 12 bases are shared with TRBD2. This CDR3 has 14 amino acids. Germline V gives CDR1 KGHDR, CDR2 SFDVKD. V gave up 10 bases and J gave up 4 bases; unmatched junction bases: 5. The CDR3 region has the DNA TGTGCCACTAAACTAGCGGGGGGCCCAGATACGCAGTATTTT. Its protein product is CATKLAGGPDTQYF.

The chain uses TRBV27 and TRBJ1-5; the match to TRBD1 covers 9 bases. Per germline, CDR1 MNHEY and CDR2 SMNVEV (reference sequence). V trimming: 6 bases; J trimming: 7 bases; junction bases outside the gene matches: 10. The CDR3 is 15 amino acids. The CDR3 reads CASSSGTGSGQPQHF. Here the CDR3 DNA reads TGTGCCAGCAGCTCCGGGACAGGGAGTGGACAGCCCCAGCATTTT.

The chain combines TRBV23-1 with TRBJ1-1; 7 nucleotides agree with TRBD1. TRBV23-1 is noted as an ORF with a role that remains uncertain. The CDR3 sequence is 17 residues long. V lost 9 bases, J lost 0 bases, and 16 bases stayed unmatched. CDR3 in amino acids: CASTLYNRGPLNTEAFF. DNA for the CDR3: TGCGCCAGTACCCTTTATAACAGGGGACCCTTGAACACTGAAGCTTTCTTT.

The chain employs TRBV7-2 and TRBJ2-1; TRBD2 matches 11 bases. Unmatched junction bases numbered 4, after V lost 6 bases and J lost 6 bases. Germline loops: CDR1 SGHTA, CDR2 FQGNSA. The CDR3 has 14 residues. The CDR3 region is CASSIAGGRNEQFF. The CDR3 DNA reads TGTGCCAGCAGTATAGCGGGGGGGCGCAATGAGCAGTTCTTC.

The chain combines TRBV3-1 (or the pseudogene TRBV3-2) with TRBJ2-5; D ambiguous. The CDR3 is made up of 13 amino acids. Germline-derived CDR1 and CDR2 are LGHDT and YNNKEL (reference sequence). Trimming shortened V by 4 bases and J by 9 bases, and 15 bases separated the two germline ends. Written as DNA, the CDR3 is TGTGCCAGCAGCCCCGTACCCGTTAGGCCCCAGTACTTC. It codes for CASSPVPVRPQYF.

The rearrangement joins TRBV6-5 to TRBJ1-3, with no clear D. CDR1 and CDR2 (germline): MNHEY, SVGAGI. CDR3 length: 13 residues. Trimming shortened V by 7 bases and J by 0 bases, and 7 bases separated the two germline ends. The CDR3 loop is CASTRVSGNTIYF. CDR3 coding DNA: TGTGCCAGCACCAGAGTCTCTGGAAACACCATATATTTT.

This clone was counted a few times. This sequence joins TRBV5-1 and TRBJ2-7, with D perhaps assigned TRBD1 or TRBD2 (5 bases each). Germline assignment: CDR1 SGHRS and CDR2 YFSETQ. The CDR3 spans 14 residues. With 4 bases removed from V and 5 bases from J, the gap between germline ends came to 16 bases. In DNA, the CDR3 is TGCGCCAGCAGCCGAGCCTCAGGGACGGACGAGCAGTACGTC. It translates to CASSRASGTDEQYV.

This sequence joins TRBV19 and TRBJ1-2, with D perhaps matching TRBD1 (5 bases). The germline V gene has CDR1 LNHDA and CDR2 SQIVND (reference sequence). Trimming stripped 7 bases from V and 3 bases from J, with 9 bases between. There are 12 residues in the CDR3. The CDR3 spells CASITGDYGYTF. The CDR3 bases are TGTGCCAGTATCACAGGAGACTATGGCTACACCTTC. The full variable domain, rest sourced from reference TRBV19 and TRBJ1-2, is DGGITQSPKYLFRKEGQNVTLSCEQNLNHDAMYWYRQDPGQGLRLIYYSQIVNDFQKGDIAEGYSVSREKKESFPLTVTSAQKNPTAFYLCASITGDYGYTFGSGTRLTVV.

This clone was observed a handful of times. The chain couples TRBV7-2 to TRBJ1-3; 8 nucleotides align to TRBD1. J gave up 1 base and V 5 bases, and 4 bases lay outside the gene matches. The CDR3 is 15 residues long. Per the germline V gene, CDR1 is SGHTA and CDR2 is FQGNSA. For the CDR3, the DNA is TGTGCCAGCAGCCAGAGACAGGGGTCTGGAAACACCATATATTTT. Protein product: CASSQRQGSGNTIYF.

In this sample, this clone turned up a few times. The V call is TRBV2, the J call TRBJ2-1, with 7 bases lining up with TRBD1. The CDR3 is 13 amino acids. CDR1 and CDR2 from the germline V gene are SNHLY and FYNNEI. The ends lost 7 bases at V and 7 bases at J; junction bases unmatched: 7. CDR3 in DNA: TGTGCCAGCAATAGAAAGACAGGGAATGAGCAGTTCTTC. Translating it yields CASNRKTGNEQFF.

CDR3 in DNA: TGCGCCAGCAGCTTGGGACCGACAGGCGCAGAGACCCAGTACTTC. It encodes CASSLGPTGAETQYF. The rearrangement uses TRBV5-1 and TRBJ2-5, with a possible D match to TRBD1 (6 bases). In germline, CDR1 is SGHRS, CDR2 YFSETQ. Trimming removed 0 bases at V and 4 bases at J, with 13 bases between. The CDR3 is 15 amino acids.

In its sample, this clone was seen a few times. This chain connects TRBV2 to TRBJ1-2, with 10 bases that match TRBD1. After removal of 4 bases from V and 7 bases from J, the junction contained 6 bases not matched to a gene. The CDR3 loop spans 14 amino acids. Germline V lookup: CDR1 SNHLY, CDR2 FYNNEI. The chain's CDR3 is CASSGRDRGSGYTF. CDR3 nucleotide sequence: TGTGCCAGCAGTGGGCGGGACAGGGGCTCTGGCTACACCTTC.

The chain recombines TRBV19 with TRBJ2-1; tentative D call: TRBD2 (6 bases). This CDR3 has 18 amino acids. V shed 7 bases and J shed 2 bases, with 24 bases lying between them. Looked up from germline, CDR1 is LNHDA and CDR2 is SQIVND (reference sequence). CDR3 DNA: TGTGCCAGTACCTCCGCGTTATTCGCGGGGCAAGCCTACAATGAGCAGTTCTTC. Translating gives CASTSALFAGQAYNEQFF.

The CDR3 nucleotides are TGTGCCAGCAGCTTAGTTTACAGGGACACCGGGGAGCTGTTTTTT. It is translated as CASSLVYRDTGELFF. The chain employs TRBV11-2 and TRBJ2-2; the D gene is possibly TRBD1 (6 bases). V was trimmed by 1 base and J by 3 bases, leaving 9 bases between them. The germline V gene encodes CDR1 SGHAT and CDR2 FQNNGV. This CDR3 contains 15 residues.

The rearrangement joins TRBV3-1 (or the pseudogene TRBV3-2) to TRBJ2-7, with D possibly being TRBD1 or TRBD2 (6 bases each). The CDR3 consists of 13 residues. The ends were cut back, 1 base at V and 7 bases at J, with 11 bases in the middle. The germline CDR1 and CDR2 sequences are LGHDT and YNNKEL (reference sequence). Here the CDR3 DNA reads TGTGCCAGCAGCCAAGCGGGGGCGGGGGAGCAGTACGTC. Translation gives CASSQAGAGEQYV.

The chain links TRBV2 to TRBJ1-2; D is undetermined. The CDR3 consists of 15 residues. The germline V gene encodes CDR1 SNHLY and CDR2 FYNNEI. V dropped 7 bases and J dropped 8 bases, with 23 bases sitting between them. CDR3 coding DNA: TGTGCCAGCAATACTGATTCAGGACTGTCCGTGGGCTACACCTTC. Its translation: CASNTDSGLSVGYTF.

The gene calls are TRBV27 and TRBJ2-1, with 11 bases matching TRBD1. Germline CDR1 and CDR2: MNHEY and SMNVEV (reference sequence). V was clipped by 7 bases and J by 9 bases; unmatched bases: 8. This CDR3 is built from 14 residues. The CDR3: CASTPGQGVGEQFF. CDR3 DNA sequence: TGTGCCAGCACCCCGGGACAGGGGGTAGGTGAGCAGTTCTTC.